This passage covers 18 T cell receptor beta chains from one sample sequenced in a study of T cells in Graves' hyperthyroidism and ophthalmopathy. TCR beta CDR3 region amplification was performed from RNA transcripts. Using the HTBI primer set, a first-round RT-PCR was run on the TCR CDR3. TCRdb recomputed calls from the multiplex PCR reads with MiXCR, one row per CDR3 protein. This table has about 620,000 distinct CDR3 sequences, around 15% appearing once. Sequenced input: blood. The receptors shown here come from a woman aged 25 to 45 with Graves' hyperthyroidism.

The table lists this clonotype with many counts. The chain employs TRBV11-2 and TRBJ1-1; 8 nucleotides align to TRBD1. V lost 1 base, J lost 7 bases, and 5 bases stayed unmatched. Germline lookup yields CDR1 SGHAT and CDR2 FQNNGV. The CDR3 is 14 residues long. CDR3 bases: TGTGCCAGCAGCTTAGCGACAGGGGAACGTGAAGCTTTCTTT. Translation gives CASSLATGEREAFF.

The CDR3 DNA follows: TGTGCCACCAGTGAGAAACGTGGAAACACCATATATTTT. Amino acid sequence: CATSEKRGNTIYF. V gene TRBV24-1 combines with J gene TRBJ1-3; D not resolved. Trimming took off 4 bases at V and 3 bases at J, with 6 bases between the two ends. CDR3 length equals 13 residues. Germline V gene sequence: CDR1 KGHDR, CDR2 SFDVKD.

This clonotype was counted between two and nine times. The chain joins TRBV19 to TRBJ1-5, with 7 bases matching TRBD1. The trim removed 9 bases at V and 0 bases at J, leaving 8 bases unmatched. Germline-derived CDR1 and CDR2 are LNHDA and SQIVND (reference sequence). The length of the CDR3 is 15 residues. The CDR3 DNA reads as TGTGCCAGCCTACCGACAGGGCTTAGCAATCAGCCCCAGCATTTT. Encoded protein: CASLPTGLSNQPQHF.

The chain recombines TRBV7-3 with TRBJ2-5; D unresolved. V was trimmed by 5 bases and J by 3 bases, leaving 13 bases between them. This CDR3 contains 14 residues. Germline assignment: CDR1 SGHTA and CDR2 FQGTGA. The CDR3 sequence: CASSQGGGEETQYF. The CDR3 DNA sequence: TGTGCCAGCAGCCAAGGCGGCGGAGAAGAGACCCAGTACTTC.

V is TRBV12-5 and J is TRBJ1-2, with TRBD1 matching 8 bases. The CDR3 contains 14 residues. Germline CDR1 reads LGHNT; CDR2 reads FRNRAP. V shed 5 bases, J shed 8 bases, and the junction held 10 bases outside the gene matches. The CDR3 DNA is TGTGCTAGTGGTAGAGCAGGGGGCGAGAGGGGCTACACCTTC. This sequence encodes CASGRAGGERGYTF.

This clonotype was seen only a few times. This chain uses TRBV19 with TRBJ2-2, with 8 bases fitting TRBD1. The germline V gene has CDR1 LNHDA and CDR2 SQIVND (reference sequence). Unmatched junction bases numbered 9, after V lost 7 bases and J lost 5 bases. The CDR3 runs to 15 residues. The CDR3 loop is CASKTGQGLTGELFF. CDR3 DNA: TGTGCCAGTAAAACAGGACAGGGTCTGACCGGGGAGCTGTTTTTT.

In DNA, the CDR3 is TGTGCCAGCTCACCACCTATAGGGCCGGGGGTCACTGAAGCTTTCTTT. Translation gives CASSPPIGPGVTEAFF. This chain connects TRBV18 to TRBJ1-1, with D perhaps TRBD1 (5 bases). Trimming shortened V by 0 bases and J by 4 bases, and 15 bases separated the two germline ends. Germline V gives CDR1 KGHSH, CDR2 LQKENI. The CDR3 totals 16 residues.

Many counts were recorded for this clonotype. The V and J genes are TRBV27 and TRBJ2-7, with D perhaps matching TRBD1 (6 bases). The V end was cut by 0 bases, the J end by 5 bases, with 14 bases between. Germline V CDR1 and CDR2: MNHEY, SMNVEV (reference sequence). CDR3 size: 15 residues. CDR3 nucleotide sequence: TGTGCCAGCAGTTTATCCCCGGGACATCCCAACGAGCAGTACTTC. As protein: CASSLSPGHPNEQYF.

The genes are TRBV7-2 and TRBJ1-2; D might be TRBD1 (6 bases). This CDR3 is built from 15 residues. Germline assignment: CDR1 SGHTA and CDR2 FQGNSA. Trimming removed 10 bases at V and 2 bases at J, with 20 bases between. The CDR3 sequence is CATQREPGHNYGYTF. The CDR3 DNA reads TGTGCCACGCAAAGGGAACCGGGACACAACTATGGCTACACCTTC.

Notes on this clonotype: Just one base apart from a much larger clone, this may be a read error. V usage is TRBV2 and J usage is TRBJ2-7; D is undetermined. CDR1 and CDR2 from the germline V gene are SNHLY and FYNNEI. V was shortened by 5 bases and J by 2 bases, with 10 bases between the two germline ends. The CDR3 is 13 residues long. The CDR3 coding sequence is TGTGCCAGCAGTCGACTGGAACCCTACGAGCAGTACTTC. It translates to CASSRLEPYEQYF.

The rearrangement joins TRBV20-1 to TRBJ2-7, with 7 bases that match TRBD2. CDR1 and CDR2 from the germline V gene are DFQATT and SNEGSKA (reference sequence). Trimming removed 0 bases from V and 0 bases from J; junction bases left unmatched: 5. The CDR3 is made up of 15 amino acids. CDR3 coding DNA: TGCAGTGCTAGAGATGGGGGAGGGAGCTCCTACGAGCAGTACTTC. This codes for CSARDGGGSSYEQYF.

The sample holds a few counts of this clonotype. The J gene is TRBJ1-2, the V gene TRBV20-1; no clear D gene. CDR1 is DFQATT, CDR2 SNEGSKA, per germline (reference sequence). The CDR3 runs 14 residues. V was clipped by 5 bases and J by 4 bases, with 17 bases between them. The CDR3 nucleotides are TGCAGTGCTCCTGGGGAGGGCGGACGCTATGGCTACACCTTC. Translation: CSAPGEGGRYGYTF.

About this clonotype: The CDR3 does not close with the conserved phenylalanine or tryptophan, likely indicating a read error. The chain couples TRBV28 to TRBJ2-5; D is unclear. CDR3 length equals 13 residues. From germline, CDR1 is MDHEN and CDR2 SYDVKM. V lost 6 bases to trimming and J lost 0 bases, with 8 bases between them. The CDR3 DNA follows: TGTGCCAGCAGGGGTTACAACCAAGAGACCCAGTACCTC. Encoded protein: CASRGYNQETQYL.

This clonotype has just a few counts. The chain links TRBV18 to TRBJ2-3; D remains ambiguous. Germline loops: CDR1 KGHSH, CDR2 LQKENI. V lost 4 bases and J lost 7, with 15 bases in between. CDR3 length equals 14 residues. The CDR3 coding sequence is TGTGCCAGCTCACTCCCCGCAGACTCATATACGCAGTATTTT. Translation: CASSLPADSYTQYF.

This clonotype has at least ten counts. This chain uses TRBV5-1 with TRBJ2-7, with TRBD1 identical over 7 bases. Germline-derived CDR1 and CDR2 are SGHRS and YFSETQ. After removal of 4 bases from V and 1 base from J, the junction contained 8 bases not matched to a gene. CDR3 length: 15 residues. CDR3 sequence: CASSIEPGQSYEQYF. CDR3 sequence (DNA): TGCGCCAGCAGCATAGAACCGGGACAGTCCTACGAGCAGTACTTC.

As to this clonotype: A clone one base away is much larger, so this may be a read error. It is likely a read error, because the conserved phenylalanine at the end of the CDR3 is missing. The rearrangement links TRBV30 to TRBJ2-2, with D hard to call. Trimming removed 0 bases from V and 6 bases from J, with 5 bases in between. CDR1 is GTSNPN, CDR2 SVGIG, per germline (reference sequence). The CDR3 extends over 12 amino acids. CDR3 DNA sequence: TGTGCCTGGAGTGTAGCGTCCGGGGAGCTGTTTCTT. The encoded protein is CAWSVASGELFL.

The CDR3: CASSITGVSTDTQYF. CDR3 nucleotide sequence: TGTGCCAGTAGTATCACCGGGGTTAGCACAGATACGCAGTATTTT. The chain recombines TRBV19 with TRBJ2-3; D might be TRBD2 (5 bases). The CDR3 has 15 residues. Between the trimmed V and J ends, which lost 3 bases and 0 bases, there was a span of 10 bases. In germline, CDR1 is LNHDA, CDR2 SQIVND (reference sequence).

This sequence joins TRBV24-1 and TRBJ1-2; D gene ambiguous. Trimming stripped 4 bases from V and 4 bases from J, with 12 bases between. CDR1 KGHDR and CDR2 SFDVKD come from the germline V gene. This CDR3 region has 14 residues. CDR3 nucleotide sequence: TGTGCCACCAGTGACCCGGACGGAATCTATGGCTACACCTTC. Translating gives CATSDPDGIYGYTF.